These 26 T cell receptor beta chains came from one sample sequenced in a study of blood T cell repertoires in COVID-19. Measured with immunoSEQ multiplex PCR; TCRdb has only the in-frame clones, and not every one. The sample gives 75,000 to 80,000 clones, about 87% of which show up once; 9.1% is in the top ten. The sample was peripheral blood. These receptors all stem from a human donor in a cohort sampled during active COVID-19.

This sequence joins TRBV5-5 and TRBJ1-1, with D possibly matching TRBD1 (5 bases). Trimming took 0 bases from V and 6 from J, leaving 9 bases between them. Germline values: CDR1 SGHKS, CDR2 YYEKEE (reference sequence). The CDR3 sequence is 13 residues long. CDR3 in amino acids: CASSLVQVSEAFF. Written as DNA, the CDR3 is TGTGCCAGCAGCTTGGTACAGGTCTCTGAAGCTTTCTTT. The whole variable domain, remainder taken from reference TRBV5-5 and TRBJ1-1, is DAGVTQSPTHLIKTRGQQVTLRCSPISGHKSVSWYQQVLGQGPQFIFQYYEKEERGRGNFPDRFSARQFPNYSSELNVNALLLGDSALYLCASSLVQVSEAFFGQGTRLTVV.

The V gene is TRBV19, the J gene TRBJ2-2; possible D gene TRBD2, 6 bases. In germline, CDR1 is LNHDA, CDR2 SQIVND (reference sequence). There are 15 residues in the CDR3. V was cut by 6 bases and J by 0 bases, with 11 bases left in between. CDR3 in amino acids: CASRVGGANTGELFF. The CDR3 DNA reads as TGTGCCAGTAGGGTCGGGGGAGCGAACACCGGGGAGCTGTTTTTT.

The DNA for the CDR3 is TGTGCCAGCAGAGGGCAGGACAGACTGAACACTGAAGCTTTCTTT. Its translation is CASRGQDRLNTEAFF. The rearrangement links TRBV6-5 to TRBJ1-1; D is possibly TRBD1 (6 bases). V lost 6 bases, J lost 0 bases, and 14 bases lay in between. This CDR3 is built from 15 residues. Germline V gene lookup returns CDR1 MNHEY and CDR2 SVGAGI.

The chain's CDR3 is CASSPTSGSRWYEQYF. The DNA of the CDR3 is TGTGCCAGCAGTCCTACTAGCGGGAGTCGCTGGTACGAGCAGTACTTC. The chain links TRBV28 to TRBJ2-7, with TRBD2 matching over 11 bases. The CDR3 extends over 16 amino acids. Per the germline V gene, CDR1 is MDHEN and CDR2 is SYDVKM. V dropped 5 bases and J dropped 4; count of bases not matched to a gene: 10.

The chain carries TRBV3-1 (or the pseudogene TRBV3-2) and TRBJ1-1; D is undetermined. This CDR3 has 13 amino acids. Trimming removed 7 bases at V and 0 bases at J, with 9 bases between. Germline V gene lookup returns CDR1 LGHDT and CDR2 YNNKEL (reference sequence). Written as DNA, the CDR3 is TGTGCCAGCACATTACAGATGAACACTGAAGCTTTCTTT. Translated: CASTLQMNTEAFF.

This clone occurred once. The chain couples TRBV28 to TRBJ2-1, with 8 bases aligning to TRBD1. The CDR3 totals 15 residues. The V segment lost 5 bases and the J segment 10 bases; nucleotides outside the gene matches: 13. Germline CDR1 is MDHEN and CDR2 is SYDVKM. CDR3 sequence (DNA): TGTGCCAGCAGTGATCAGGGGGCGAGCACTGACGAGCAGTTCTTC. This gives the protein CASSDQGASTDEQFF. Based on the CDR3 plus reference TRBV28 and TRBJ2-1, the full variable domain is DVKVTQSSRYLVKRTGEKVFLECVQDMDHENMFWYRQDPGLGLRLIYFSYDVKMKEKGDIPEGYSVSREKKERFSLILESASTNQTSMYLCASSDQGASTDEQFFGPGTRLTVL.

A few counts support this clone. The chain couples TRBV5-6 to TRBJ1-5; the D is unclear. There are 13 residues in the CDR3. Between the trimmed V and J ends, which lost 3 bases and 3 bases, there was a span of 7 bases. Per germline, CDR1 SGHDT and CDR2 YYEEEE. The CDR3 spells CASSWEVNQPQHF. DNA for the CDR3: TGTGCCAGCAGCTGGGAGGTCAATCAGCCCCAGCATTTT. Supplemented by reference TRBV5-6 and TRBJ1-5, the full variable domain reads DAGVTQSPTHLIKTRGQQVTLRCSPKSGHDTVSWYQQALGQGPQFIFQYYEEEERQRGNFPDRFSGHQFPNYSSELNVNALLLGDSALYLCASSWEVNQPQHFGDGTRLSIL.

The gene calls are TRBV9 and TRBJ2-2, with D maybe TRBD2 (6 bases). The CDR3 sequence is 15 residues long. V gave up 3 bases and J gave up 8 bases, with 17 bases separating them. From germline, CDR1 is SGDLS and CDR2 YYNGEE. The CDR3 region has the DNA TGTGCCAGCAGCGAGGGCAGAGGGGACTCGGGGGAGCTGTTTTTT. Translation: CASSEGRGDSGELFF.

The CDR3 reads CASSEWTHNQPQHF. DNA of the CDR3: TGTGCCAGCAGTGAGTGGACACACAATCAGCCCCAGCATTTT. This sequence joins TRBV2 and TRBJ1-5, with D perhaps matching TRBD1 (5 bases). V lost 3 bases to trimming and J lost 3 bases, with 9 bases between them. In germline, CDR1 is SNHLY, CDR2 FYNNEI. This CDR3 is built from 14 residues.

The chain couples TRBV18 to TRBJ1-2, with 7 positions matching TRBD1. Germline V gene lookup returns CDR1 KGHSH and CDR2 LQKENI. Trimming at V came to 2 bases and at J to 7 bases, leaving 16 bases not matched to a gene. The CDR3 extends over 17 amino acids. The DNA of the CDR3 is TGTGCCAGCTCACCATCCACCACCGGGACAGTTCTCAGTGGCTACACCTTC. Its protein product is CASSPSTTGTVLSGYTF.

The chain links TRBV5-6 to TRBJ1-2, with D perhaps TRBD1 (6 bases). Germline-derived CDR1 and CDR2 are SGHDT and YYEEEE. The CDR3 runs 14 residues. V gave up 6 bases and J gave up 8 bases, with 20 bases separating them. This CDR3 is CASTSQGLRGGYTF. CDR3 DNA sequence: TGTGCCAGCACCTCGCAGGGGCTCCGAGGGGGCTACACCTTC.

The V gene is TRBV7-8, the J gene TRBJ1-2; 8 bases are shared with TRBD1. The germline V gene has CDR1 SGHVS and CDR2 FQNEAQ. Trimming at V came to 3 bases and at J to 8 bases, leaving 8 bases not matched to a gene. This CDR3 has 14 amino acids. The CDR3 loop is CASSFDRGMSGYTF. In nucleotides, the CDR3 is TGTGCCAGCAGCTTTGACAGGGGAATGAGCGGCTACACCTTC. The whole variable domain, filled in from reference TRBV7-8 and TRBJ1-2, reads GAGVSQSPRYKVAKRGQDVALRCDPISGHVSLFWYQQALGQGPEFLTYFQNEAQLDKSGLPSDRFFAERPEGSVSTLKIQRTQQEDSAVYLCASSFDRGMSGYTFGSGTRLTVV.

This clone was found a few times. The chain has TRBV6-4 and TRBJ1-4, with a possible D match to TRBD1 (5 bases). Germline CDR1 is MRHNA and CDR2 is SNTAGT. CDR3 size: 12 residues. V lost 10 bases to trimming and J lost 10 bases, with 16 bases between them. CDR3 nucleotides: TGTGCCACCCGGGAAGCCGGGGGAAAACTGTTTTTT. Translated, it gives CATREAGGKLFF.

CDR3 in amino acids: CASSPDLAAYNEQFF. As DNA, the CDR3 is TGTGCCAGTAGTCCCGATCTAGCGGCCTACAATGAGCAGTTCTTC. The chain is built from TRBV19 and TRBJ2-1, with TRBD2 matching 7 bases. With 5 bases clipped from V and 2 bases from J, the junction kept 6 bases outside the gene matches. In germline, CDR1 is LNHDA, CDR2 SQIVND (reference sequence). The CDR3 is 15 amino acids.

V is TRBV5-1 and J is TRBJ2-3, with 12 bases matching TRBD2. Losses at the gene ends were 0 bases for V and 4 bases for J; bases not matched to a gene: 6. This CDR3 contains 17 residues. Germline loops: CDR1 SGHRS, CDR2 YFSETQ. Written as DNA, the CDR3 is TGCGCCAGCAGCTTGGTGACTAGCGGGAGTGAGGCAGATACGCAGTATTTT. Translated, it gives CASSLVTSGSEADTQYF.

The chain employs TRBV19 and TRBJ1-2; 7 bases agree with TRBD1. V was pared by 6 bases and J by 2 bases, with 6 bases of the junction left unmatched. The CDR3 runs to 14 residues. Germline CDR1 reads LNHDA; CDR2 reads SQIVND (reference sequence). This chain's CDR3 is CASSRETGNYGYTF. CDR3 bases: TGTGCCAGTAGCCGGGAGACAGGGAACTATGGCTACACCTTC.

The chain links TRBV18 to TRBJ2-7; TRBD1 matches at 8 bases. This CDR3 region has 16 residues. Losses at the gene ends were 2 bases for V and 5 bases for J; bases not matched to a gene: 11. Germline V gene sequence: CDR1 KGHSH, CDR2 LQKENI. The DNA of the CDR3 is TGTGCCAGCTCACCATTCGAACGGACAGGGAGCGACGAGCAGTACTTC. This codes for CASSPFERTGSDEQYF.

CDR3 DNA: TGTGCCAGCAGCCAGGGGACAGGGATCACCGGGGAGCTGTTTTTT. Translating it yields CASSQGTGITGELFF. This chain joins TRBV27 and TRBJ2-2, with 9 nucleotides matching TRBD1. Losses at the gene ends were 6 bases for V and 4 bases for J; bases not matched to a gene: 6. This CDR3 contains 15 residues. Germline-derived CDR1 and CDR2 are MNHEY and SMNVEV (reference sequence).

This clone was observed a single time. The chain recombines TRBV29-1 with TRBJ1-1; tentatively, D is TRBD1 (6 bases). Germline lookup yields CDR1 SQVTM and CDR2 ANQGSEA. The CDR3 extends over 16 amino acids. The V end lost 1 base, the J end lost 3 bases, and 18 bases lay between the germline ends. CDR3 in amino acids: CSVEADRLSKYTEAFF. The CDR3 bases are TGCAGCGTTGAAGCCGACAGGTTAAGCAAGTACACTGAAGCTTTCTTT.

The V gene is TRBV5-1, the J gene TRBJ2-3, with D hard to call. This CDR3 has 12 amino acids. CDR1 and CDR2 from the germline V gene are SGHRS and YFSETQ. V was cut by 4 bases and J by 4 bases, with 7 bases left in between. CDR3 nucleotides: TGCGCCAGCAGCGTCAGGTCAGATACGCAGTATTTT. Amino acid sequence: CASSVRSDTQYF.

The CDR3 DNA is TGTGCCAGCAGACCGGGACTAGCGGGGGGCCGGGAGACCCAGTACTTC. Encoded protein: CASRPGLAGGRETQYF. This chain connects TRBV2 to TRBJ2-5; TRBD2 agrees at 15 bases. The CDR3 has 16 amino acids. V was pared by 6 bases and J by 5 bases, with 7 bases of the junction left unmatched. Per the germline V gene, CDR1 is SNHLY and CDR2 is FYNNEI.

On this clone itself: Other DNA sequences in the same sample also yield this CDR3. In DNA form, the CDR3 reads TGTGCCAGCAGCTTAGATCGTGACACTGAAGCTTTCTTT. Translation: CASSLDRDTEAFF. This chain links TRBV11-2 with TRBJ1-1, with no clear D. Germline CDR1 is SGHAT and CDR2 is FQNNGV. Trimming shortened V by 0 bases and J by 3 bases, and 5 bases separated the two germline ends. This CDR3 region has 13 residues.

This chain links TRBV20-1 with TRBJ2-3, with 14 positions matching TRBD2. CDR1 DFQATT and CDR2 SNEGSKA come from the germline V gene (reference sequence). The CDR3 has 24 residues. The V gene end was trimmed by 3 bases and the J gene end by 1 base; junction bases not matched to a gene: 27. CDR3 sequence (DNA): TGCAGTGCTAGTCAACTGGACAGGGGGTGGACTAGCGGGGGGCCACTAATAGGCACAGATACGCAGTATTTT. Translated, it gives CSASQLDRGWTSGGPLIGTDTQYF.

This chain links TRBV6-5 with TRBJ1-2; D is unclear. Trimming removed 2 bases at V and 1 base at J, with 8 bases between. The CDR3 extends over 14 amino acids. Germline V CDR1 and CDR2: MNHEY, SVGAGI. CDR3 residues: CASSYGGGNYGYTF. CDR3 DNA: TGTGCCAGCAGTTACGGCGGAGGTAACTATGGCTACACCTTC.

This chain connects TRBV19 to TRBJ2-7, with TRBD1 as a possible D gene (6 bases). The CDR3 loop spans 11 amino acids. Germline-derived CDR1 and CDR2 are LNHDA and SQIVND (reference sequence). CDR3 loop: CATGQIYEQYF. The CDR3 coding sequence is TGTGCTACTGGACAGATCTACGAGCAGTACTTC.

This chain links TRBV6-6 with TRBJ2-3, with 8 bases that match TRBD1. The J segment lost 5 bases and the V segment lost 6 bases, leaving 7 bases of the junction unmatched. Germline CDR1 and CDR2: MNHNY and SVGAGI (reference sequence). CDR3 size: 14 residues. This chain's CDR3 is CASSPMDREDTQYF. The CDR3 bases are TGTGCCAGCAGCCCAATGGACAGGGAAGATACGCAGTATTTT.